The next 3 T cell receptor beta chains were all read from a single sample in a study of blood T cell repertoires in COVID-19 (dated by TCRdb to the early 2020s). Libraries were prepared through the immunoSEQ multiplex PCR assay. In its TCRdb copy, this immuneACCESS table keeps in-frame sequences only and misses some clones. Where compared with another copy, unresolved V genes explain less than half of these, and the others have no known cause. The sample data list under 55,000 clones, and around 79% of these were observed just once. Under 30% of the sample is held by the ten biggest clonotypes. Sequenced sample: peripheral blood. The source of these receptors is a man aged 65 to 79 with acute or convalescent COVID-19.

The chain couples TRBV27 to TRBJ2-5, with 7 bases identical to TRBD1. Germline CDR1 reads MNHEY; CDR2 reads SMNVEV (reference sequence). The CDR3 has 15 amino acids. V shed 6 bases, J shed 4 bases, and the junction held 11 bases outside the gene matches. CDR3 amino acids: CASRLVRQGAETQYF. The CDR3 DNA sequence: TGTGCCAGCAGGCTAGTTAGACAGGGCGCAGAGACCCAGTACTTC.

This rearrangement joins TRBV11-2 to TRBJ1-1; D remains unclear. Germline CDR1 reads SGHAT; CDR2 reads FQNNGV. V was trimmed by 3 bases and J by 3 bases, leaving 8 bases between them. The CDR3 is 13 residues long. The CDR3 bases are TGTGCCAGCAGCTTGGAGGAAGACACTGAAGCTTTCTTT. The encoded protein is CASSLEEDTEAFF. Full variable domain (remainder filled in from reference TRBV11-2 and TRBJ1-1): EAGVAQSPRYKIIEKRQSVAFWCNPISGHATLYWYQQILGQGPKLLIQFQNNGVVDDSQLPKDRFSAERLKGVDSTLKIQPAKLEDSAVYLCASSLEEDTEAFFGQGTRLTVV.

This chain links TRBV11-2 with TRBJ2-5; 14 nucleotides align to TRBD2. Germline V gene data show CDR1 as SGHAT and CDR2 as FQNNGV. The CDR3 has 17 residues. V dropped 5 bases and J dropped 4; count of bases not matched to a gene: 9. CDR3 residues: CASSQGLAGGRAETQYF. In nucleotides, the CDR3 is TGTGCCAGCAGCCAAGGACTAGCGGGGGGCCGCGCAGAGACCCAGTACTTC.